These T cell receptor beta chains were read from a single sample in a study of Graves' ophthalmopathy and Graves' hyperthyroidism. TCRdb reanalysed the multiplex PCR reads using MiXCR and keeps one entry per CDR3 protein. This table holds hundreds of thousands of distinct CDR3 sequences, roughly 14% found once. Sequencing used peripheral blood. The receptor set was obtained from a woman in her late teens or twenties with stable Graves' hyperthyroidism. CDR3s include the opening cysteine and the closing phenylalanine or tryptophan. Fields, in order: clone size, V gene, J gene, D gene, CDR3 protein, CDR3 DNA. A D gene is named only where the DNA matches it firmly. Not every row has a clone size; where given, it reads once, few, many or a size class.

many	TRBV7-3	TRBJ2-5	TRBD1	CASSLTGGKQETQYF	TGTGCCAGCAGCCTTACAGGGGGTAAACAAGAGACCCAGTACTTC
many	TRBV11-1	TRBJ1-1	TRBD1	CASKPEETGGLRYTEAFF	TGTGCCAGCAAACCTGAAGAGACAGGGGGCTTACGGTACACTGAAGCTTTCTTT
many	TRBV12-3/TRBV12-4	TRBJ1-1	.	CASSLGGGRMNTEAFF	TGTGCCAGCAGTTTAGGGGGTGGGCGTATGAACACTGAAGCTTTCTTT
.	TRBV7-3	TRBJ2-7	.	CASSLGPSNEQYF	TGTGCCAGCAGCCTAGGACCTAGCAACGAGCAGTACTTC
many	TRBV6-1	TRBJ2-5	TRBD2	CASRPGLAGKETQYF	TGTGCCAGCAGGCCCGGACTAGCGGGGAAAGAGACCCAGTACTTC
many	TRBV2	TRBJ1-1	.	CASSVTGYTEAFF	TGTGCCAGCAGTGTCACAGGCTACACTGAAGCTTTCTTT
many	TRBV24-1	TRBJ2-2	.	CATSDLGRTPGELFF	TGTGCCACCAGTGATTTGGGACGGACTCCCGGGGAGCTGTTTTTT
many	TRBV4-2	TRBJ1-5	.	CASSQEFRVDQPQHF	TGTGCCAGCAGCCAAGAGTTCAGGGTGGATCAGCCCCAGCATTTT
many	TRBV6-5	TRBJ1-2	.	CASSYSRLTGYTF	TGTGCCAGCAGTTACTCCCGTTTAACTGGCTACACCTTC
many	TRBV12-5	TRBJ2-7	.	CASGIDQWTPEQYF	TGTGCTAGTGGTATCGACCAGTGGACCCCCGAGCAGTACTTC
many	TRBV29-1	TRBJ1-1	.	CSGMGDEAFF	TGCAGCGGAATGGGAGACGAAGCTTTCTTT
many	TRBV27	TRBJ1-2	TRBD1	CASSPARRGGLGYTF	TGTGCCAGCAGTCCCGCCCGGCGAGGGGGCCTTGGCTACACCTTC
many	TRBV4-2	TRBJ2-7	.	CASSLQVGAGSLGYEQYF	TGTGCCAGCAGCCTCCAGGTGGGGGCAGGGTCATTAGGCTACGAGCAGTACTTC
.	TRBV25-1	TRBJ2-7	TRBD1	CASSELGGWGQPYEQYF	TGTGCCAGCAGTGAATTAGGGGGATGGGGACAGCCATACGAGCAGTACTTC
many	TRBV6-5	TRBJ1-1	TRBD1	CASSYYTLTGTTFF	TGTGCCAGCAGTTACTACACACTGACAGGGACCACTTTCTTT
.	TRBV12-3/TRBV12-4	TRBJ1-1	.	CASSEDGRNTEAFF	TGTGCCAGCAGTGAGGACGGAAGGAACACTGAAGCTTTCTTT
few	TRBV6-2/TRBV6-3	TRBJ1-5	.	CASSPLSGIKQPQHF	TGTGCCAGCAGTCCGTTGAGTGGCATCAAACAGCCCCAGCATTTT
many	TRBV3-1	TRBJ1-5	.	CASSHGQEGLISNQPQHF	TGTGCCAGCAGCCATGGGCAGGAGGGCCTCATTAGCAATCAGCCCCAGCATTTT
few	TRBV4-2	TRBJ2-2	TRBD2	CASSQDSGGAGELFF	TGTGCCAGCAGCCAAGATAGCGGGGGGGCCGGGGAGCTGTTTTTT
many	TRBV5-1	TRBJ2-7	.	CASSSGQTARAEQYF	TGCGCCAGCAGCTCAGGACAGACCGCTCGGGCCGAGCAGTACTTC
once	TRBV11-2	TRBJ2-7	TRBD2	CASSRELAGETYEQYF	TGTGCCAGCAGCAGGGAACTAGCGGGCGAAACCTACGAGCAGTACTTC
.	TRBV5-1	TRBJ2-2	.	CASWPLTGELFF	TGCGCCAGCTGGCCGTTAACCGGGGAGCTGTTTTTT
many	TRBV12-3/TRBV12-4	TRBJ1-2	TRBD1	CASSPLKTGVVWAYGYTF	TGTGCCAGCAGTCCTCTAAAGACAGGGGTAGTTTGGGCCTATGGCTACACCTTC
few	TRBV18	TRBJ1-1	.	CASSPSGREAFF	TGTGCCAGCTCACCATCTGGCAGAGAAGCTTTCTTT
many	TRBV6-1	TRBJ1-1	TRBD1	CASSAGQGLGAFF	TGTGCCAGCAGCGCTGGACAGGGGCTGGGAGCTTTCTTT
many	TRBV5-1	TRBJ2-5	.	CASSALDSLQETQYF	TGCGCCAGCAGCGCCTTGGACAGCCTGCAAGAGACCCAGTACTTC
many	TRBV7-3	TRBJ1-6	TRBD1	CASSRGTANSPLHF	TGTGCCAGCAGCCGGGGGACAGCCAATTCACCCCTCCACTTT
few	TRBV19	TRBJ1-1	TRBD1	CASTSWGQSTEAFF	TGTGCCAGTACCTCCTGGGGACAGTCCACTGAAGCTTTCTTT
many	TRBV2	TRBJ1-2	TRBD1	CASLSDRAGGYTF	TGTGCCAGCTTGTCCGACAGGGCTGGTGGCTACACCTTC
many	TRBV24-1	TRBJ2-5	.	CATMDIPTETQYF	TGTGCCACTATGGACATTCCCACGGAGACCCAGTACTTC
many	TRBV20-1	TRBJ1-1	.	CSARDRRAGLTEAFF	TGCAGTGCTAGAGATCGGAGGGCCGGTCTTACTGAAGCTTTCTTT
.	TRBV12-3/TRBV12-4	TRBJ1-1	.	CASSGRQRFEAFF	TGTGCCAGCAGCGGCCGACAGAGATTTGAAGCTTTCTTT
.	TRBV20-1	TRBJ1-3	.	CSARTEGNTIYF	TGCAGTGCCCGGACGGAAGGAAACACCATATATTTT
many	TRBV27	TRBJ2-7	TRBD1	CASRPTGPANEQYF	TGTGCCAGCAGACCGACAGGGCCCGCCAACGAGCAGTACTTC
many	TRBV28	TRBJ2-4	.	CASSLLTGTIAKNIQYF	TGTGCCAGCAGTTTATTGACAGGCACCATAGCCAAAAACATTCAGTACTTC
few	TRBV15	TRBJ2-5	TRBD2	CATSREVAGGSETQYF	TGTGCCACCAGCAGAGAAGTAGCGGGGGGAAGTGAGACCCAGTACTTC
.	TRBV13	TRBJ2-7	.	CASSLNPDSEAYEQYF	TGTGCCAGCAGCTTAAACCCCGACAGCGAAGCCTACGAGCAGTACTTC